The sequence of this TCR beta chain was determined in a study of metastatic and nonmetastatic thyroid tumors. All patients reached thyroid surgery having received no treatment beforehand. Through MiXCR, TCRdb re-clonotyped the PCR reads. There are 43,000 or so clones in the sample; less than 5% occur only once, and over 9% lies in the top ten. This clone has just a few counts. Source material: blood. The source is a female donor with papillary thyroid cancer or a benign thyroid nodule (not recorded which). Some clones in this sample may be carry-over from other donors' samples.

This CDR3 is CASSYLTGGYDQETQYF. The DNA for the CDR3 is TGTGCCAGCAGCTATTTGACAGGGGGCTACGACCAAGAGACCCAGTACTTC. The chain recombines TRBV6-2 or TRBV6-3 with TRBJ2-5, with 10 positions matching TRBD1. The trim removed 6 bases at V and 0 bases at J, leaving 10 bases unmatched. The germline V gene has CDR1 MNHEY and CDR2 SVGEGT. The CDR3 is 17 amino acids.